The clone carrying this T cell receptor beta chain was seen only a few times. The target antigen is unknown. The data originate from a study of human T cells and chemical hapten exposure. Study results and limitations: No shift was seen in TCRs above 1 in 1000 frequency with DPC sensitization.

Germline CDR1 reads ENHRY; CDR2 reads SYGVKD. The CDR3 consists of 16 residues. V shed 4 bases and J 2 bases; nucleotides not matched to a gene: 10. The time point here: patch test 1, 2 weeks after DPC sensitization. Sample treatment: therapeutic diphenylcyclopropenone sensitization with weekly scalp DPC. Unfractionated whole blood served as the source for total RNA extraction. TCRdb re-called the RACE reads with MiXCR, one entry per CDR3 protein. The table records some 120,000 distinct CDR3 sequences, 9.5% to 13% of them present only once. The sequence came from a woman between 45 and 60 years old with alopecia areata. Some clones in this sample may be carry-over from other donors' samples. The rearrangement uses TRBV10-3 and TRBJ2-7; 8 bases map to TRBD1. Sequencing used whole blood, obtained in connection with sensitization to the hapten diphenylcyclopropenone (DPC). As DNA, the CDR3 is TGTGCCATCAGTGGGAAGGAGACAGGGGAAACCTACGAGCAGTACTTC. Translated, it gives CAISGKETGETYEQYF.